The rows below give T cell receptor beta chains drawn from one sample of a study of blood T cells in healthy people across ages. TCRdb analysed the 5' RACE reads with MiXCR anew, one entry per CDR3 protein. Among about 780,000 distinct CDR3 sequences, around 45% were seen once, and the ten largest hold around 18%. Material for sequencing was blood. The receptors stem from a man aged 80 or over in good health. Both conserved end residues are part of each CDR3. Each record gives: clone size, D gene, J gene, V gene, CDR3 protein, CDR3 DNA. A D gene is named only where the DNA matches it firmly. Clone size is shown for a subset of rows, as once, few, many or a class of expanded clone.

clone_size: NA; d_call: TRBD2; j_call: TRBJ2-3; v_call: TRBV4-2; cdr3_aa: CASSNTGTSGSTDTQYF; cdr3_nt: TGTGCCAGCAGCAATACCGGGACTAGCGGTAGCACAGATACGCAGTATTTT
clone_size: once; d_call: TRBD2; j_call: TRBJ2-1; v_call: TRBV15; cdr3_aa: CATSRLAGVSDEQFF; cdr3_nt: TGTGCCACCAGCAGACTAGCGGGAGTTAGCGATGAGCAGTTCTTC
clone_size: NA; d_call: TRBD2; j_call: TRBJ2-5; v_call: TRBV7-2; cdr3_aa: CASSTFTSGRQETQYF; cdr3_nt: TGTGCCAGCAGCACCTTCACTAGCGGGAGGCAAGAGACCCAGTACTTC
clone_size: NA; d_call: TRBD1; j_call: TRBJ1-2; v_call: TRBV5-1; cdr3_aa: CASSLTGQVNYGYTF; cdr3_nt: TGCGCCAGCAGCTTGACGGGACAGGTGAACTATGGCTACACCTTC
clone_size: NA; d_call: NA; j_call: TRBJ2-1; v_call: TRBV28; cdr3_aa: CASSLWQRSSDNEQFF; cdr3_nt: TGTGCCAGCAGTTTATGGCAGCGAAGCTCCGACAATGAGCAGTTCTTC
clone_size: few; d_call: NA; j_call: TRBJ2-4; v_call: TRBV5-1; cdr3_aa: CASSLEAGSLAKNIQYF; cdr3_nt: TGCGCCAGCAGCTTGGAAGCTGGGTCCCTGGCCAAAAACATTCAGTACTTC
clone_size: many; d_call: TRBD1; j_call: TRBJ1-1; v_call: TRBV2; cdr3_aa: CASSGQMNTEAFF; cdr3_nt: TGTGCCAGCTCGGGACAGATGAACACTGAAGCTTTCTTT
clone_size: NA; d_call: TRBD1; j_call: TRBJ1-6; v_call: TRBV6-5; cdr3_aa: CASSYVNPGQSYSPLHF; cdr3_nt: TGTGCCAGCAGTTACGTTAATCCGGGACAGTCATATTCACCCCTCCACTTT
clone_size: NA; d_call: NA; j_call: TRBJ2-6; v_call: TRBV24-1; cdr3_aa: CATSDTRGRGRTGANVLTF; cdr3_nt: TGTGCCACCAGTGACACCAGAGGGAGAGGACGAACTGGGGCCAACGTCCTGACTTTC
clone_size: many; d_call: TRBD1; j_call: TRBJ2-3; v_call: TRBV29-1; cdr3_aa: CSAPRDRDYTDTQYF; cdr3_nt: TGCAGCGCCCCTAGGGACAGGGATTACACAGATACGCAGTATTTT
clone_size: NA; d_call: NA; j_call: TRBJ2-7; v_call: TRBV12-3/TRBV12-4; cdr3_aa: CASSGERRGEQYF; cdr3_nt: TGTGCCAGCAGTGGGGAAAGGCGGGGCGAGCAGTACTTC
clone_size: many; d_call: TRBD1; j_call: TRBJ2-5; v_call: TRBV10-3; cdr3_aa: CATGTGAEETQYF; cdr3_nt: TGTGCCACAGGGACAGGGGCGGAGGAGACCCAGTACTTC
clone_size: NA; d_call: NA; j_call: TRBJ2-7; v_call: TRBV7-3; cdr3_aa: CASSLNPTAYNEQYF; cdr3_nt: TGTGCCAGCAGCCTAAATCCGACAGCTTACAATGAGCAGTACTTC
clone_size: NA; d_call: TRBD1; j_call: TRBJ1-5; v_call: TRBV20-1; cdr3_aa: CSARPRTGDNQPQHF; cdr3_nt: TGCAGTGCTAGACCCCGAACAGGGGACAATCAGCCCCAGCATTTT
clone_size: many; d_call: NA; j_call: TRBJ2-7; v_call: TRBV3-1; cdr3_aa: CASSQADSYEQYF; cdr3_nt: TGTGCCAGCAGCCAAGCAGACTCCTACGAGCAGTACTTC
clone_size: few; d_call: NA; j_call: TRBJ2-2; v_call: TRBV7-9; cdr3_aa: CASSLEGGFTGELFF; cdr3_nt: TGTGCCAGCAGCCTGGAGGGGGGTTTCACCGGGGAGCTGTTTTTT
clone_size: few; d_call: NA; j_call: TRBJ1-4; v_call: TRBV5-1; cdr3_aa: CASSLAGTLDEKLFF; cdr3_nt: TGCGCCAGCAGCTTGGCTGGGACGTTGGACGAAAAACTGTTTTTT
clone_size: NA; d_call: NA; j_call: TRBJ2-6; v_call: TRBV11-3; cdr3_aa: CASSFPRRSGANVLTF; cdr3_nt: TGTGCCAGCAGCTTCCCGCGACGCTCTGGGGCCAACGTCCTGACTTTC
clone_size: NA; d_call: TRBD1; j_call: TRBJ2-6; v_call: TRBV7-2; cdr3_aa: CASSRAGTGAGANVLTF; cdr3_nt: TGTGCCAGCAGCAGAGCTGGGACAGGGGCTGGGGCCAACGTCCTGACTTTC
clone_size: few; d_call: TRBD1; j_call: TRBJ1-6; v_call: TRBV28; cdr3_aa: CASSPPGTANSPLHF; cdr3_nt: TGTGCCAGCAGTCCACCCGGGACAGCAAATTCACCCCTCCACTTT
clone_size: NA; d_call: NA; j_call: TRBJ2-7; v_call: TRBV5-1; cdr3_aa: CASSLNSGMAYEQYF; cdr3_nt: TGCGCCAGCAGCTTGAATTCGGGGATGGCCTACGAGCAGTACTTC
clone_size: NA; d_call: TRBD1; j_call: TRBJ2-5; v_call: TRBV29-1; cdr3_aa: CSGARQGQETQYF; cdr3_nt: TGCAGCGGGGCACGACAGGGACAAGAGACCCAGTACTTC
clone_size: many; d_call: NA; j_call: TRBJ2-7; v_call: TRBV7-8; cdr3_aa: CASSSQGAGGVLEQYF; cdr3_nt: TGTGCCAGCAGCTCCCAGGGGGCGGGAGGGGTTTTGGAGCAGTACTTC
clone_size: few; d_call: TRBD1; j_call: TRBJ1-1; v_call: TRBV7-9; cdr3_aa: CASSQGQGAKAFF; cdr3_nt: TGTGCCAGCAGCCAGGGACAGGGGGCGAAAGCTTTCTTT
clone_size: NA; d_call: TRBD2; j_call: TRBJ2-3; v_call: TRBV18; cdr3_aa: CASSRRAGAEDTDTQYF; cdr3_nt: TGTGCCAGCTCAAGACGGGCGGGAGCTGAGGACACAGATACGCAGTATTTT
clone_size: NA; d_call: NA; j_call: TRBJ1-1; v_call: TRBV5-1; cdr3_aa: CASSRPPGTEAFF; cdr3_nt: TGCGCCAGCAGCCGCCCCCCTGGGACTGAAGCTTTCTTT
clone_size: NA; d_call: NA; j_call: TRBJ1-2; v_call: TRBV27; cdr3_aa: CASSSFSSGGLGGYTF; cdr3_nt: TGTGCCAGCAGTTCATTCAGTTCCGGGGGACTTGGCGGCTACACCTTC
clone_size: NA; d_call: NA; j_call: TRBJ1-1; v_call: TRBV20-1; cdr3_aa: CSARVRGVGAFF; cdr3_nt: TGCAGTGCTAGAGTAAGAGGGGTGGGGGCTTTCTTT
clone_size: NA; d_call: TRBD2; j_call: TRBJ2-1; v_call: TRBV5-1; cdr3_aa: CASSYIAGADNEQFF; cdr3_nt: TGCGCCAGCAGCTATATAGCGGGAGCGGACAATGAGCAGTTCTTC
clone_size: few; d_call: TRBD2; j_call: TRBJ2-1; v_call: TRBV5-6; cdr3_aa: CASSPLTSGDSYNEQFF; cdr3_nt: TGTGCCAGCAGCCCATTGACTAGCGGAGACTCCTACAATGAGCAGTTCTTC
clone_size: NA; d_call: NA; j_call: TRBJ2-7; v_call: TRBV5-1; cdr3_aa: CASSLEWWYEQYF; cdr3_nt: TGCGCCAGCAGCTTGGAGTGGTGGTACGAGCAGTACTTC
clone_size: NA; d_call: TRBD2; j_call: TRBJ2-3; v_call: TRBV20-1; cdr3_aa: CSARDSKAGGATDTQYF; cdr3_nt: TGCAGTGCTAGAGATTCAAAAGCGGGAGGCGCCACAGATACGCAGTATTTT
clone_size: NA; d_call: TRBD2; j_call: TRBJ2-2; v_call: TRBV20-1; cdr3_aa: CSARVPGLAGTGELFF; cdr3_nt: TGCAGTGCTAGGGTCCCGGGACTAGCTGGTACCGGGGAGCTGTTTTTT
clone_size: NA; d_call: NA; j_call: TRBJ2-4; v_call: TRBV27; cdr3_aa: CASSLAPEGTKNIQYF; cdr3_nt: TGTGCCAGCAGTTTGGCCCCTGAGGGGACCAAAAACATTCAGTACTTC
clone_size: NA; d_call: NA; j_call: TRBJ2-7; v_call: TRBV20-1; cdr3_aa: CSARDLVHTYEQYF; cdr3_nt: TGCAGTGCTAGAGATCTGGTCCACACCTACGAGCAGTACTTC
clone_size: NA; d_call: TRBD1; j_call: TRBJ1-5; v_call: TRBV6-2/TRBV6-3; cdr3_aa: CASSHLGGLNQPQHF; cdr3_nt: TGTGCCAGCAGTCACCTAGGGGGCTTGAATCAGCCCCAGCATTTT
clone_size: NA; d_call: NA; j_call: TRBJ2-3; v_call: TRBV20-1; cdr3_aa: CSARTDADTQYF; cdr3_nt: TGCAGTGCTAGAACGGACGCAGATACGCAGTATTTT
clone_size: NA; d_call: NA; j_call: TRBJ2-3; v_call: TRBV27; cdr3_aa: CASSLEALSGYTDTQYF; cdr3_nt: TGTGCCAGCAGTTTAGAGGCCCTTAGCGGATACACAGATACGCAGTATTTT
clone_size: NA; d_call: TRBD2; j_call: TRBJ2-5; v_call: TRBV11-2; cdr3_aa: CASSSTSGGPAETQYF; cdr3_nt: TGTGCCAGCAGCTCCACTAGCGGGGGGCCAGCAGAGACCCAGTACTTC
clone_size: many; d_call: TRBD2; j_call: TRBJ2-1; v_call: TRBV5-5; cdr3_aa: CASSLIGGSNYNEQFF; cdr3_nt: TGTGCCAGCAGCTTGATTGGCGGGAGTAACTACAATGAGCAGTTCTTC
clone_size: few; d_call: TRBD2; j_call: TRBJ2-1; v_call: TRBV5-1; cdr3_aa: CASSLNSGRVANEQFF; cdr3_nt: TGCGCCAGCAGCTTGAATAGCGGGAGGGTCGCCAATGAGCAGTTCTTC
clone_size: NA; d_call: TRBD1; j_call: TRBJ1-3; v_call: TRBV20-1; cdr3_aa: CSATDRAGNTIYF; cdr3_nt: TGCAGTGCTACCGACAGGGCTGGAAACACCATATATTTT
clone_size: NA; d_call: TRBD2; j_call: TRBJ2-7; v_call: TRBV7-6; cdr3_aa: CASSLVASGEQYF; cdr3_nt: TGTGCCAGCAGCTTAGTTGCTAGCGGGGAGCAGTACTTC
clone_size: few; d_call: NA; j_call: TRBJ2-1; v_call: TRBV7-9; cdr3_aa: CASSPPRDAYNEQFF; cdr3_nt: TGTGCCAGCAGCCCACCGAGGGACGCGTACAATGAGCAGTTCTTC
clone_size: NA; d_call: TRBD2; j_call: TRBJ2-7; v_call: TRBV6-1; cdr3_aa: CASSEDRQRGTYEQYF; cdr3_nt: TGTGCCAGCAGTGAAGATCGTCAGCGGGGGACCTACGAGCAGTACTTC
clone_size: NA; d_call: TRBD1; j_call: TRBJ2-5; v_call: TRBV29-1; cdr3_aa: CSVDVLGTGVEEQYF; cdr3_nt: TGTAGCGTTGACGTGCTTGGGACAGGGGTGGAGGAGCAGTACTTC
clone_size: NA; d_call: NA; j_call: TRBJ2-3; v_call: TRBV13; cdr3_aa: CASSLRRAGAGDTQYF; cdr3_nt: TGTGCCAGCAGCTTGCGGCGCGCGGGGGCAGGAGATACGCAGTATTTT
clone_size: NA; d_call: NA; j_call: TRBJ1-5; v_call: TRBV6-5; cdr3_aa: CASSRGRRGNQPQHF; cdr3_nt: TGTGCCAGCAGCCGGGGCCGCCGGGGCAATCAGCCCCAGCATTTT
clone_size: few; d_call: TRBD2; j_call: TRBJ2-5; v_call: TRBV12-3/TRBV12-4; cdr3_aa: CASINSGTSGSNEQYF; cdr3_nt: TGTGCCAGCATCAACTCCGGGACTAGCGGGAGCAATGAGCAGTACTTC
clone_size: NA; d_call: NA; j_call: TRBJ1-5; v_call: TRBV20-1; cdr3_aa: CGARGTSDGDQPQHF; cdr3_nt: TGCGGTGCTAGGGGGACATCCGACGGGGATCAGCCCCAGCATTTT
clone_size: NA; d_call: NA; j_call: TRBJ1-1; v_call: TRBV6-5; cdr3_aa: CASSRGVLNTEAFF; cdr3_nt: TGTGCCAGCAGCCGGGGCGTACTGAACACTGAAGCTTTCTTT
clone_size: NA; d_call: TRBD1; j_call: TRBJ2-7; v_call: TRBV5-1; cdr3_aa: CASSLGLDRGHEQYF; cdr3_nt: TGCGCCAGCAGCTTGGGATTAGACAGGGGCCACGAGCAGTACTTC